This TCR beta chain stems from a study of blood T cell repertoires in COVID-19. Study overall: PBMCs, B-cell-depleted T cells, or T cells provided the cDNA or gDNA that made up the material.

CDR1 is MGHRA and CDR2 is YSYEKL in the germline V gene. Trimming cost V 1 base and J 0 bases, with 13 bases left between them. The CDR3 contains 17 residues. The table came from immunoSEQ multiplex PCR; TCRdb's copy has only in-frame clones and leaves some out. The sample carries under 95,000 clones, roughly 86% recorded once. This receptor was identified in a man aged 35-49 years with acute or convalescent COVID-19. The rearrangement uses TRBV4-1 and TRBJ1-5; D is unresolved. The source material was peripheral blood. The CDR3: CASSQGSFEDSNQPQHF. In DNA, the CDR3 is TGCGCCAGCAGCCAAGGGTCGTTCGAGGATAGCAATCAGCCCCAGCATTTT.